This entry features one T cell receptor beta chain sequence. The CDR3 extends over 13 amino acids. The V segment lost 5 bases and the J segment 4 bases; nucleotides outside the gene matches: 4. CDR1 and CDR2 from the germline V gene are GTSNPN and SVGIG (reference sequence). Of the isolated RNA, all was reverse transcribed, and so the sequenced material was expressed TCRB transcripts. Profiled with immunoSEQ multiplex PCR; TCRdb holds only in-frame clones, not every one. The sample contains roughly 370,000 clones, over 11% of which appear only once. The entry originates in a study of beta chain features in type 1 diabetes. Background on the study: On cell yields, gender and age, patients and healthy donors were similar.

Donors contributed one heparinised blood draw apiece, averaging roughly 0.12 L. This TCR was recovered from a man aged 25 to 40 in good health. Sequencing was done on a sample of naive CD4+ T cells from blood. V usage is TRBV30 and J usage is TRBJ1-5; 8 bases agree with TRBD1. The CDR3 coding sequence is TGTGCCTGGGCCGACAGGGGAAATCAGCCCCAGCATTTT. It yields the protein CAWADRGNQPQHF.